This T cell receptor (beta chain) was obtained from a study of graft-versus-host responses after intestinal transplantation. Points on this clone: The antigen remains unidentified.

Assay: immunoSEQ multiplex PCR; the TCRdb copy retains only in-frame clones and omits some. The sample records about 110,000 clones, around 94% being singletons. The CDR3 totals 16 residues. The germline V gene has CDR1 SGDLS and CDR2 YYNGEE. With 4 bases clipped from V and 2 bases from J, the junction kept 10 bases outside the gene matches. The chain employs TRBV9 and TRBJ2-3; 7 bases are shared with TRBD1. The TCR comes from a human donor who was the organ donor for an intestinal transplant. The sample was unstimulated CD4+ T cells sorted from spleen or lymph node cells, taken before transplant. The CDR3 sequence is CASSSRGTDITDTQYF. DNA for the CDR3: TGTGCCAGCAGCTCTAGGGGGACAGACATCACAGATACGCAGTATTTT.